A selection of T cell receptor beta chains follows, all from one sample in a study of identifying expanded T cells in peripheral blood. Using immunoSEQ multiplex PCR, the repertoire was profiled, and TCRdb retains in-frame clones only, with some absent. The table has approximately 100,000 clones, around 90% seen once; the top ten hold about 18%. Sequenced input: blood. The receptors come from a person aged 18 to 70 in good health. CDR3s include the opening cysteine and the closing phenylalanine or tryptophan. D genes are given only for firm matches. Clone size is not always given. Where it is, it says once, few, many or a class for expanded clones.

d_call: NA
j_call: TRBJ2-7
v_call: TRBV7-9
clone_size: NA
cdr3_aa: CASSLGALDEQYF
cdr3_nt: TGTGCCAGCAGCTTAGGGGCCCTGGACGAGCAGTACTTC

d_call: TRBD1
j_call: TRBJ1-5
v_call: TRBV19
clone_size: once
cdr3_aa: CASSGIGTGNQPQHF
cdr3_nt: TGTGCCAGTAGTGGGATCGGGACAGGCAATCAGCCCCAGCATTTT

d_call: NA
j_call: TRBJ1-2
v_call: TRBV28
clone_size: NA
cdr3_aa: CASTLSGTYGYTF
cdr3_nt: TGTGCCAGCACCCTGTCGGGGACCTATGGCTACACCTTC

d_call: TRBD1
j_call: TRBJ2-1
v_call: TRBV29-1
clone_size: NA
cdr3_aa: CSVEDRDRGRRFF
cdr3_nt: TGCAGCGTTGAAGATCGGGACAGGGGGCGCCGGTTCTTC

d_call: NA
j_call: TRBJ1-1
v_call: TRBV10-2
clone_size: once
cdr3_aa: CATNANYGTEAFF
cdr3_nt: TGCGCCACCAACGCAAATTATGGGACTGAAGCTTTCTTT

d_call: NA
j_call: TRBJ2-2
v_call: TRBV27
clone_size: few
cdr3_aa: CATEDSNTGELFF
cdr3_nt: TGTGCCACCGAGGACAGTAACACCGGGGAGCTGTTTTTT

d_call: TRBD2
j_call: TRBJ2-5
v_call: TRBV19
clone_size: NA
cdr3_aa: CASSTALAGGWETQYF
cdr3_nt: TGTGCCAGTAGTACCGCACTAGCGGGGGGATGGGAGACCCAGTACTTC

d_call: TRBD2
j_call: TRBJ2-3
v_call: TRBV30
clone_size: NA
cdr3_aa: CAWSKGLAGGTDTQYF
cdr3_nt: TGTGCCTGGAGTAAGGGGCTAGCGGGGGGAACAGATACGCAGTATTTT

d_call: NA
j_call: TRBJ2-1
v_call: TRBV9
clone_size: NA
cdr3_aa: CASSVGRAELNEQFF
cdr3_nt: TGTGCCAGCAGCGTAGGCAGGGCGGAACTCAATGAGCAGTTCTTC

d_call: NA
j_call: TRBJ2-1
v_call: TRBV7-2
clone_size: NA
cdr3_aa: CASSLQEDSHEQFF
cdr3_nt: TGTGCCAGCAGCTTACAGGAGGACTCTCATGAGCAGTTCTTC

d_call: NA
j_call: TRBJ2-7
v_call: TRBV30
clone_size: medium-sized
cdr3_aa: CAWGPGAYEQYF
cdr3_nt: TGTGCCTGGGGCCCCGGGGCATACGAGCAGTACTTC

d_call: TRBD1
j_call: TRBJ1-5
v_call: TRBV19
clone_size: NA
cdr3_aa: CASRRTGGFTLSGNQPQHF
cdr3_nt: TGTGCCAGTAGACGGACAGGGGGCTTTACCCTCTCGGGCAATCAGCCCCAGCATTTT

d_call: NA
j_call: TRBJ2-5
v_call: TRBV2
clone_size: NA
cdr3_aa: CATRREETQYF
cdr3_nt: TGTGCCACCAGAAGGGAAGAGACCCAGTACTTC

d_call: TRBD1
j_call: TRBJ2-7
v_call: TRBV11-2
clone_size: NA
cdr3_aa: CASSLDPDRGLIEQYF
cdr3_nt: TGTGCCAGCAGCTTAGATCCGGACAGGGGTCTGATAGAGCAGTACTTC

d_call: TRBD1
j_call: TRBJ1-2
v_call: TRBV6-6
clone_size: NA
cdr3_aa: CASSRGQGMDGYTF
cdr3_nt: TGTGCCAGCAGTCGAGGACAGGGAATGGATGGCTACACCTTC

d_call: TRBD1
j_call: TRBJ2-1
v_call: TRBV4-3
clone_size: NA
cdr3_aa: CASSQEWDSSYNEQFF
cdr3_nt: TGCGCCAGCAGCCAAGAGTGGGACAGCTCCTACAATGAGCAGTTCTTC